The rows below give T cell receptor beta chains drawn from one sample of a study of blood T cell repertoires in COVID-19. The method was immunoSEQ multiplex PCR; TCRdb's version includes in-frame clones alone and lacks a portion of them. This table has 450,000 to 500,000 clones, 70% to 90% appearing once. Input material: peripheral blood. The origin of the receptors is a human donor in a cohort sampled during active COVID-19. CDR3s include the opening cysteine and the closing phenylalanine or tryptophan. D genes are given only for firm matches. Only some rows state a clone size, as once, few, many or a class for expanded clones.

J: TRBJ2-1
V: TRBV4-3
size: .
D: .
DNA: TGCGCCAGCAGCCAAGTTGCCAGGGGGGATTACAATGAGCAGTTCTTC
CDR3: CASSQVARGDYNEQFF

J: TRBJ2-5
V: TRBV6-5
size: .
D: .
DNA: TGTGCCAGCAGTCCCATAAAGGGGGAGACCCAGTACTTC
CDR3: CASSPIKGETQYF

J: TRBJ1-2
V: TRBV13
size: .
D: TRBD1
DNA: TGTGCCAGCAGCACGCGACAGGGGCATGGCTACACCTTC
CDR3: CASSTRQGHGYTF

J: TRBJ1-1
V: TRBV7-9
size: .
D: TRBD1
DNA: TGTGCCAGCAGCCACGAATCAGGGGGCAGTGAAGCTTTCTTT
CDR3: CASSHESGGSEAFF

J: TRBJ1-1
V: TRBV6-2/TRBV6-3
size: .
D: .
DNA: TGTGCCAGCAGTTACACCTCCGTGGTGGGCTTGGGCACTGAAGCTTTCTTT
CDR3: CASSYTSVVGLGTEAFF

J: TRBJ1-1
V: TRBV5-4
size: .
D: .
DNA: TGTGCCAGCAGCATGGACAGGAACACTGAAGCTTTCTTT
CDR3: CASSMDRNTEAFF

J: TRBJ2-1
V: TRBV30
size: .
D: .
DNA: TGTGCCTGGAGTATTTCTAGCGCTTACAATGAGCAGTTCTTC
CDR3: CAWSISSAYNEQFF

J: TRBJ1-1
V: TRBV28
size: .
D: .
DNA: TGTGCCAGCACCAGAACAGTGAACACTGAAGCTTTCTTT
CDR3: CASTRTVNTEAFF

J: TRBJ2-1
V: TRBV7-9
size: .
D: .
DNA: TGTGCCAGCAGCATGAGAGTGCTTCCTTACAATGAGCAGTTCTTC
CDR3: CASSMRVLPYNEQFF

J: TRBJ2-7
V: TRBV7-2
size: .
D: TRBD2
DNA: TGTGCCAGCAGCCCTCATCTAGCGGGAGGGCCCTTGGGCGAGCAGTACTTC
CDR3: CASSPHLAGGPLGEQYF

J: TRBJ2-7
V: TRBV24-1
size: once
D: TRBD1
DNA: TGTGCCACCAGTGATGATCACCATGGGACAGGGGCCGCGGAGCAGTACTTC
CDR3: CATSDDHHGTGAAEQYF

J: TRBJ2-3
V: TRBV2
size: .
D: TRBD2
DNA: TGTGCCAGCAGTTCCCCCGGGGTGGGCGGGAGTCGCACAGATACGCAGTATTTT
CDR3: CASSSPGVGGSRTDTQYF

J: TRBJ2-7
V: TRBV4-3
size: .
D: .
DNA: TGCGCCAGCAGCCAAGATTTTGCTAGTCTGTACTTC
CDR3: CASSQDFASLYF

J: TRBJ2-5
V: TRBV6-2/TRBV6-3
size: .
D: .
DNA: TGTGCCAGCAGTGACCGGAGGCAGCCCCAAGAGACCCAGTACTTC
CDR3: CASSDRRQPQETQYF

J: TRBJ1-5
V: TRBV3-1/TRBV3-2
size: .
D: TRBD1
DNA: TGTGCCAGCAGCCAAGGGATAGGGGGCTTTCAGCCCCAGCATTTT
CDR3: CASSQGIGGFQPQHF

J: TRBJ2-5
V: TRBV27
size: .
D: .
DNA: TGTGCCAGCAGCTCTATCTTCGGGGGGCGGGAGACCCAGTACTTC
CDR3: CASSSIFGGRETQYF

J: TRBJ2-7
V: TRBV5-1
size: .
D: TRBD2
DNA: TGCGCCAGCAGCTTGAGCGGGACCGGCGTCACCTACGAGCAGTACTTC
CDR3: CASSLSGTGVTYEQYF

J: TRBJ2-1
V: TRBV4-1
size: .
D: .
DNA: TGCGCCAGCAGCCAAACACGCGGACTCCGTGTTTACAATGAGCAGTTCTTC
CDR3: CASSQTRGLRVYNEQFF

J: TRBJ2-3
V: TRBV6-2/TRBV6-3
size: once
D: .
DNA: TGTGCCAGCAGTTACGCCAGTTCCCGCGGAGATACGCAGTATTTT
CDR3: CASSYASSRGDTQYF

J: TRBJ2-3
V: TRBV7-2
size: .
D: .
DNA: TGTGCCAGCAGCCGAGATTACACAGATACGCAGTATTTT
CDR3: CASSRDYTDTQYF

J: TRBJ1-2
V: TRBV6-5
size: .
D: TRBD1
DNA: TGTGCCAGCAGATCAGGGGGACAGGGAGATTATGGCTACACCTTC
CDR3: CASRSGGQGDYGYTF

J: TRBJ1-3
V: TRBV9
size: once
D: .
DNA: TGTGCCAGCAGCGTAGGTGTCCCCAGACGGGGCTCTGGAAACACCATATATTTT
CDR3: CASSVGVPRRGSGNTIYF

J: TRBJ2-3
V: TRBV1
size: .
D: .
DNA: TGCACCAGTCCTCTAGCGGGGTTCACAGATACGCAGTATTTT
CDR3: CTSPLAGFTDTQYF

J: TRBJ2-7
V: TRBV12-5
size: .
D: .
DNA: TGTGCTAGTGGTTTGCAAGGGGTTCTCACCCAGTACTTC
CDR3: CASGLQGVLTQYF

J: TRBJ1-1
V: TRBV4-2
size: .
D: TRBD1
DNA: TGTGCCAGCAGCCAACCGGGGACAGAAACTGAAGCTTTCTTT
CDR3: CASSQPGTETEAFF

J: TRBJ1-1
V: TRBV4-2
size: many
D: TRBD1
DNA: TGTGCCAGCAGCCCTTCGACAGGGACCTACACTGAAGCTTTCTTT
CDR3: CASSPSTGTYTEAFF

J: TRBJ2-1
V: TRBV19
size: .
D: TRBD1
DNA: TGTGCCAGTAGTATGGGGACAGGAGCCGACAATGAGCAGTTCTTC
CDR3: CASSMGTGADNEQFF

J: TRBJ1-5
V: TRBV15
size: .
D: .
DNA: TGTGCCACCAGCAGAGAACGAACAGGGTTCCATAGCAATCAGCCCCAGCATTTT
CDR3: CATSRERTGFHSNQPQHF

J: TRBJ2-1
V: TRBV7-9
size: .
D: .
DNA: TGTGCCAGCAGCTGGGGACTCCCCTACAATGAGCAGTTCTTC
CDR3: CASSWGLPYNEQFF

J: TRBJ2-7
V: TRBV10-3
size: .
D: TRBD2
DNA: TGTGCCATCAGTGAGTCTAGCGGGAGGGTAGAGTACTTC
CDR3: CAISESSGRVEYF

J: TRBJ2-2
V: TRBV30
size: .
D: .
DNA: TGTGCCTGGAGTGGGAGGAGCGCGAACACCGGGGAGCTGTTTTTT
CDR3: CAWSGRSANTGELFF

J: TRBJ1-5
V: TRBV28
size: .
D: .
DNA: TGTGCCAGCCTGGGCACAGTTACCAATCAGCCCCAGCATTTT
CDR3: CASLGTVTNQPQHF

J: TRBJ2-1
V: TRBV3-1/TRBV3-2
size: .
D: .
DNA: TGTGCCAGCAGCCAAGAAGGGGCAGTAACCTACAATGAGCAGTTCTTC
CDR3: CASSQEGAVTYNEQFF

J: TRBJ1-1
V: TRBV27
size: .
D: .
DNA: TGTGCCAGCAGTGTTCAGGAGAACACTGAAGCTTTCTTT
CDR3: CASSVQENTEAFF

J: TRBJ1-2
V: TRBV30
size: .
D: TRBD1
DNA: TGTGCCTGGAGCCCTTTCGGGACAGCGATGAACTATGGCTACACCTTC
CDR3: CAWSPFGTAMNYGYTF

J: TRBJ1-1
V: TRBV12-3/TRBV12-4
size: many
D: .
DNA: TGTGCCAGCAGTTTATCTTCTAGTGCTGAAGCTTTCTTT
CDR3: CASSLSSSAEAFF

J: TRBJ2-5
V: TRBV2
size: once
D: .
DNA: TGTGCCAGTGTGACAGGATTACAAGAGACCCAGTACTTC
CDR3: CASVTGLQETQYF

J: TRBJ1-1
V: TRBV19
size: .
D: TRBD1
DNA: TGTGCCAGTAATCGAGGGGGCTGGAACACTGAAGCTTTCTTT
CDR3: CASNRGGWNTEAFF

J: TRBJ1-4
V: TRBV6-6
size: once
D: .
DNA: TGTGCCAGCAGCCCCTGGGAATCGGGGGAAAAACTGTTTTTT
CDR3: CASSPWESGEKLFF

J: TRBJ2-7
V: TRBV5-6
size: .
D: TRBD2
DNA: TGTGCCAGCAGCTTTGGGAGGGGACCCGACGAGCAGTACTTC
CDR3: CASSFGRGPDEQYF

J: TRBJ2-3
V: TRBV5-1
size: .
D: TRBD2
DNA: TGCGCCAGCAGCTTGATGGCGGGGGAGACCACAGATACGCAGTATTTT
CDR3: CASSLMAGETTDTQYF

J: TRBJ2-7
V: TRBV30
size: .
D: .
DNA: TGTGCCTGGAGTGTTTTGGGCAGCTACGAGCAGTACTTC
CDR3: CAWSVLGSYEQYF

J: TRBJ2-1
V: TRBV7-9
size: .
D: .
DNA: TGTGCCAGCAGCTTCCTCGGCGGATCGAGCTCCTACAATGAGCAGTTCTTC
CDR3: CASSFLGGSSSYNEQFF

J: TRBJ2-6
V: TRBV7-9
size: .
D: .
DNA: TGTGCCAGGGACCAGGGTTCTGGGGCCAACGTCCTGACTTTC
CDR3: CARDQGSGANVLTF

J: TRBJ1-1
V: TRBV5-1
size: .
D: .
DNA: TGCGCCAGCAGCGTGGGGGGAGGGAACACTGAAGCTTTCTTT
CDR3: CASSVGGGNTEAFF

J: TRBJ2-1
V: TRBV24-1
size: .
D: .
DNA: TGTGCCACCAGTGATTCCCCTAACAATGAGCAGTTCTTC
CDR3: CATSDSPNNEQFF

J: TRBJ1-2
V: TRBV27
size: .
D: TRBD1
DNA: TGTGCCAGCAGTACCGCGACAGGGAAGGAGTGGCACTATGGCTACACCTTC
CDR3: CASSTATGKEWHYGYTF

J: TRBJ2-2
V: TRBV19
size: .
D: TRBD2
DNA: TGTGCCAGTAGTAGGCTAGCGGGAGGGCCCGGCGGGGAGCTGTTTTTT
CDR3: CASSRLAGGPGGELFF

J: TRBJ2-5
V: TRBV15
size: .
D: TRBD2
DNA: TGTGCCACCAGCAGAGATCTAGCGGAAGAGACCCAGTACTTC
CDR3: CATSRDLAEETQYF

J: TRBJ1-6
V: TRBV28
size: .
D: TRBD1
DNA: TGTGCCAGCAGTTTGACAGGGGGTCCCCTCCACTTT
CDR3: CASSLTGGPLHF

J: TRBJ1-1
V: TRBV15
size: .
D: .
DNA: TGTGCCACCAGCGGGATTAAACAGGACATGAACACTGAAGCTTTCTTT
CDR3: CATSGIKQDMNTEAFF